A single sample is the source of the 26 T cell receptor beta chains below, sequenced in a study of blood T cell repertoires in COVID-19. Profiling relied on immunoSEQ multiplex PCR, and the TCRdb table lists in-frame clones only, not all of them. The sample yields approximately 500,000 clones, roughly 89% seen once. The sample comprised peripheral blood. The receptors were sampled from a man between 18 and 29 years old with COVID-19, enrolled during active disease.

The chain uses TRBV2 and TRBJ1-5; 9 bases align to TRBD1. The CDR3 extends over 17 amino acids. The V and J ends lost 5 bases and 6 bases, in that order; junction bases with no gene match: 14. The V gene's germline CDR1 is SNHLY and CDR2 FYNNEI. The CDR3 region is CASSQGTGRRFRQPQHF. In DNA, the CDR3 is TGTGCCAGCAGTCAGGGGACAGGGCGGCGATTTCGTCAGCCCCAGCATTTT.

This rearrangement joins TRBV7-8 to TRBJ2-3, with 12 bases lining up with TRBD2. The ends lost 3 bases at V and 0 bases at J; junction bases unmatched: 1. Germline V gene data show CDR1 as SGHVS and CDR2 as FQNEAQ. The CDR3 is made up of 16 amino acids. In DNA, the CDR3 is TGTGCCAGCAGCTTCACTAGCGGGGGGAGCACAGATACGCAGTATTTT. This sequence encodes CASSFTSGGSTDTQYF. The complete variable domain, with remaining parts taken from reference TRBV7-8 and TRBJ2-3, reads GAGVSQSPRYKVAKRGQDVALRCDPISGHVSLFWYQQALGQGPEFLTYFQNEAQLDKSGLPSDRFFAERPEGSVSTLKIQRTQQEDSAVYLCASSFTSGGSTDTQYFGPGTRLTVL.

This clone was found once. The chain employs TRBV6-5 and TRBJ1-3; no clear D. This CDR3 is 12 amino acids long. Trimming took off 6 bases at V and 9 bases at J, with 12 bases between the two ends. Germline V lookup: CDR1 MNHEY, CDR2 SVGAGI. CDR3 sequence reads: CASRAPGGTIYF. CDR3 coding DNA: TGTGCCAGCAGGGCACCCGGAGGCACCATATATTTT.

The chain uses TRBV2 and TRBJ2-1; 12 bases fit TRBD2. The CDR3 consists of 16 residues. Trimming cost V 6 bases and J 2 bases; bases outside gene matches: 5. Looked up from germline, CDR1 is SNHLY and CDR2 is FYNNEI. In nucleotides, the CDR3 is TGTGCCAGCAGGAGGACTAGCGGGATTACCTACAATGAGCAGTTCTTC. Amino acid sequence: CASRRTSGITYNEQFF.

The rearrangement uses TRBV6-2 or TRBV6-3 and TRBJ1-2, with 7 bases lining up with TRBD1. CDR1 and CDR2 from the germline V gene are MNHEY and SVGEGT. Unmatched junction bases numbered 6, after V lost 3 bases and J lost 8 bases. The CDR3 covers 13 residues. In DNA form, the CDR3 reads TGTGCCAGCAGTTATCGGGGACAGATGGGCTACACCTTC. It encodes CASSYRGQMGYTF.

In DNA, the CDR3 is TGTGCCAGCAGCCTAGTGGGACAGGGTAATTCACCCCTCCACTTT. The encoded protein is CASSLVGQGNSPLHF. The V gene is TRBV7-9, the J gene TRBJ1-6, with 9 bases lining up with TRBD1. With 5 bases clipped from V and 6 bases from J, the junction kept 5 bases outside the gene matches. CDR3 size: 15 residues. Per germline, CDR1 SEHNR and CDR2 FQNEAQ (reference sequence).

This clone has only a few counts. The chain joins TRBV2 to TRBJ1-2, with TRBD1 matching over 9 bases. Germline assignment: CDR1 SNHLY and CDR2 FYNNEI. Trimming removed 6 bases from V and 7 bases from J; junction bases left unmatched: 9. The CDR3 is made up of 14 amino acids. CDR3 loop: CASSEQGAPSGYTF. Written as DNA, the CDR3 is TGTGCCAGCAGCGAACAGGGGGCGCCGAGTGGCTACACCTTC.

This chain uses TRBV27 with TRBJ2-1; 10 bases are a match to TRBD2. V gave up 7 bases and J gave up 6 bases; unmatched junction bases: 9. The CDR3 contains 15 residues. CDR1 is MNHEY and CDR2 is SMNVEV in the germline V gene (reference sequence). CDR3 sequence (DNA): TGTGCCAGCACCTCAGCGGGAGGGCCAGTCAATGAGCAGTTCTTC. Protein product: CASTSAGGPVNEQFF.

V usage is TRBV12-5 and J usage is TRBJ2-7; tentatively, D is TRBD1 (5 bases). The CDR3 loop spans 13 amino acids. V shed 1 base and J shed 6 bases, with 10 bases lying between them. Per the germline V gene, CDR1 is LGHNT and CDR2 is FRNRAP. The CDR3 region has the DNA TGTGCTAGTGGTTTGGGAGCAGGGCTCGAGCAGTACTTC. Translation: CASGLGAGLEQYF.

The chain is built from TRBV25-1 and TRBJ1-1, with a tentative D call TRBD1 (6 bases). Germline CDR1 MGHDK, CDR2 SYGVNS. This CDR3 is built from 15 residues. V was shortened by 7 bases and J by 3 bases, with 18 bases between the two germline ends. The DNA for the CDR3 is TGTGCCAGCAATCGCCAGGGGACCGCGTACACTGAAGCTTTCTTT. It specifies CASNRQGTAYTEAFF.

CDR3 region: CASRGLDGTDTQYF. Here the CDR3 DNA reads TGTGCCAGCAGAGGACTAGACGGCACAGATACGCAGTATTTT. The V and J genes are TRBV6-5 and TRBJ2-3; 7 positions match TRBD2. Germline lookup yields CDR1 MNHEY and CDR2 SVGAGI. The CDR3 length is 14 residues. Unmatched junction bases numbered 4, after V lost 6 bases and J lost 1 base.

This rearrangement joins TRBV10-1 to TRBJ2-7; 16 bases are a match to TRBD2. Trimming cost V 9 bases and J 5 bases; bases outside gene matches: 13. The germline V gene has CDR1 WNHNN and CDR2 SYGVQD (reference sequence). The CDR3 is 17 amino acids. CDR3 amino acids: CARTPGLAGGDRDEQYF. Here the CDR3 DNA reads TGCGCCAGAACACCGGGACTAGCGGGAGGGGATAGGGACGAGCAGTACTTC.

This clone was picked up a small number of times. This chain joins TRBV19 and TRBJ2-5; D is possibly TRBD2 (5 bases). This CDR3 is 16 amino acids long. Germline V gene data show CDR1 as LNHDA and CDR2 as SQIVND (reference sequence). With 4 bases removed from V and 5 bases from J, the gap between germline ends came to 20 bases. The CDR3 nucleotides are TGTGCCAGTAGTAAGGTTCGGCGGGCGGGCAGGGAGACCCAGTACTTC. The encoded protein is CASSKVRRAGRETQYF.

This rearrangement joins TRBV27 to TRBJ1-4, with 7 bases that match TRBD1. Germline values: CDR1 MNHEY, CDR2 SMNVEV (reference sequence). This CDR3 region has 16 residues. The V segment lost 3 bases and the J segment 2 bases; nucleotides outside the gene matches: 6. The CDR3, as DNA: TGTGCCAGCAGTTTTTCAGGGGGGCGCACTAATGAAAAACTGTTTTTT. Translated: CASSFSGGRTNEKLFF.

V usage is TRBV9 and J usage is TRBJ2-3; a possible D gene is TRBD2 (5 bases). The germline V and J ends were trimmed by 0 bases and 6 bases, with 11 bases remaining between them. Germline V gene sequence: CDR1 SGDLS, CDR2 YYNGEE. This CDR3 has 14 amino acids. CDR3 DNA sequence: TGTGCCAGCAGCGTAGACGGGATTTACGATACGCAGTATTTT. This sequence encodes CASSVDGIYDTQYF.

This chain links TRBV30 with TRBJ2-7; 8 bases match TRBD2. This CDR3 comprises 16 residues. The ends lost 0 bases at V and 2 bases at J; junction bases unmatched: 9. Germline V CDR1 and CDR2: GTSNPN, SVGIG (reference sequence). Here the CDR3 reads CAWSVAGIAGTYEQYF. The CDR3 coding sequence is TGTGCCTGGAGTGTTGCTGGAATAGCGGGGACCTACGAGCAGTACTTC.

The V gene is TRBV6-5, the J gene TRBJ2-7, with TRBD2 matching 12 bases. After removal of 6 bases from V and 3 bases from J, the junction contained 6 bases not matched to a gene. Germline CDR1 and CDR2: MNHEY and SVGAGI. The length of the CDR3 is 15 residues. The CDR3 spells CASSQLAGGIYEQYF. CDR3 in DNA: TGTGCCAGCAGCCAACTAGCGGGAGGCATCTACGAGCAGTACTTC.

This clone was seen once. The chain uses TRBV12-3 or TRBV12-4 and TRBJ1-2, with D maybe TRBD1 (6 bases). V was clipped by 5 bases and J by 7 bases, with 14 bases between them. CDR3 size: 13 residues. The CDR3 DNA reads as TGTGCCAGCAGTCTTACAGGGTCGGGTGGCTACACCTTC. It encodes CASSLTGSGGYTF.

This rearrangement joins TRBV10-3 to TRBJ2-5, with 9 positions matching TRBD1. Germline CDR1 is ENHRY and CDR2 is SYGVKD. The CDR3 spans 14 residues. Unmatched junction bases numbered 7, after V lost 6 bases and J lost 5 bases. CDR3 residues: CAISRTGERETQYF. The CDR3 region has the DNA TGTGCCATCAGCCGGACAGGGGAGAGGGAGACCCAGTACTTC.

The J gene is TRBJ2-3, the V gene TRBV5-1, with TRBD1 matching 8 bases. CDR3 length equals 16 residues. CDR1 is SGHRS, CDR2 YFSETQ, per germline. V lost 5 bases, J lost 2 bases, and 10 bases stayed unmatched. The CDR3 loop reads CASRQGAHQPTDTQYF. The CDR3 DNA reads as TGCGCCAGCAGGCAGGGGGCGCATCAACCCACAGATACGCAGTATTTT.

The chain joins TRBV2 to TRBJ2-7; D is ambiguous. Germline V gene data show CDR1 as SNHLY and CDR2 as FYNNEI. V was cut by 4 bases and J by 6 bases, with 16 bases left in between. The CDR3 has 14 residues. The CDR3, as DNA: TGTGCCAGCAGTGTACTCCGCGATGTAAGCGAGCAGTACTTC. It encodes CASSVLRDVSEQYF.

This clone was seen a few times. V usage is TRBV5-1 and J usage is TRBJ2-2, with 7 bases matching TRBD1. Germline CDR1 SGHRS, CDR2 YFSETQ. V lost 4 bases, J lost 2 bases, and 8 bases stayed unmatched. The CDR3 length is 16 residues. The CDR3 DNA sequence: TGCGCCAGCAGCGCAAGGGGGCCACCCAACACCGGGGAGCTGTTTTTT. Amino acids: CASSARGPPNTGELFF.

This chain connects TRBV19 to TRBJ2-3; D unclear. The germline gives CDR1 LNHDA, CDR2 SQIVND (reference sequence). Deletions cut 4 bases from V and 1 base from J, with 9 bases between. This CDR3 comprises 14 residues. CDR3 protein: CASSTRSGTDTQYF. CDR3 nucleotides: TGTGCCAGTAGTACCCGGTCTGGCACAGATACGCAGTATTTT.

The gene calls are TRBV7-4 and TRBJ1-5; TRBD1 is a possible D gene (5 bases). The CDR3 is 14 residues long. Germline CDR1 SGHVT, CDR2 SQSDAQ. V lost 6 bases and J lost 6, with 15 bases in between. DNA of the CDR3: TGTGCCAGCAGTTTGGGACTAGGTGGTCAGCCCCAGCATTTT. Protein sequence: CASSLGLGGQPQHF.

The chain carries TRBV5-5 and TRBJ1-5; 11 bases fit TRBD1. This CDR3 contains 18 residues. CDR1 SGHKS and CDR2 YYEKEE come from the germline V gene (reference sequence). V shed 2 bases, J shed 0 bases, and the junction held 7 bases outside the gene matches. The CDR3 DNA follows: TGTGCCAGCAGCTTCGGGACAGGGGGGCTAATTAGCAATCAGCCCCAGCATTTT. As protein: CASSFGTGGLISNQPQHF.

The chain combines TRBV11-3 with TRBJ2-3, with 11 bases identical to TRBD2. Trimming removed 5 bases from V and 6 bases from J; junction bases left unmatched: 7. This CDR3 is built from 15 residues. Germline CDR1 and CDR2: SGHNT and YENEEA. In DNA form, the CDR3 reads TGTGCCAGCAGCCCGAATAGCGGGAGGGTGGATACGCAGTATTTT. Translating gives CASSPNSGRVDTQYF.